What follows are 5 T cell receptor beta chains derived from one specimen sequenced in a study of graft-versus-host responses after intestinal transplantation. Repertoires were generated with immunoSEQ multiplex PCR, while TCRdb's copy carries only in-frame clones and drops some. The profile shows about 97,000 clones, 80% to 95% of them singletons. The sequences come from PBMCs, collected just under 460 days after intestinal transplant. These receptors were taken from a human patient who received an intestinal transplant, so some T cells may come from the graft donor.

The chain is built from TRBV6-5 and TRBJ1-1, with a tentative D call TRBD1 (5 bases). V was clipped by 6 bases and J by 1 base, with 9 bases between them. The CDR3 is 13 residues long. Germline V gives CDR1 MNHEY, CDR2 SVGAGI. The CDR3 nucleotides are TGTGCCAGCAGCCCGGGGCCGAACACTGAAGCTTTCTTT. Its translation: CASSPGPNTEAFF.

V gene TRBV5-4 combines with J gene TRBJ2-3, with D hard to call. V lost 0 bases, J lost 2 bases, and 13 bases lay in between. The CDR3 spans 16 residues. CDR1 is SGHNT, CDR2 YYREEE, per germline (reference sequence). CDR3 region: CASSLGGLTFTDTQYF. The CDR3 coding sequence is TGTGCCAGCAGCTTGGGAGGTCTTACCTTCACAGATACGCAGTATTTT.

The chain links TRBV14 to TRBJ2-7; D is uncertain. V lost 4 bases and J 7 bases, leaving 17 bases between the germline ends. Germline CDR1 reads SGHDN; CDR2 reads FVKESK. This CDR3 is built from 14 residues. The CDR3 loop reads CASSPLSPREEQYF. In nucleotides, the CDR3 is TGTGCCAGCAGCCCCTTGAGCCCTCGTGAAGAGCAGTACTTC.

The rearrangement uses TRBV7-8 and TRBJ1-1; D unclear. CDR1 is SGHVS, CDR2 FQNEAQ, per germline. V lost 2 bases and J 1 base, leaving 11 bases between the germline ends. This CDR3 is 15 amino acids long. The CDR3 spells CASSLHPTPNTEAFF. The DNA of the CDR3 is TGTGCCAGCAGCTTACACCCGACCCCGAACACTGAAGCTTTCTTT.

The DNA for the CDR3 is TGTGCCAGTAGTATTATGGGGAGCACAGATACGCAGTATTTT. Protein sequence: CASSIMGSTDTQYF. The chain is built from TRBV19 and TRBJ2-3; the D is unclear. The ends were cut back, 3 bases at V and 0 bases at J, with 7 bases in the middle. This CDR3 region has 14 residues. Looked up from germline, CDR1 is LNHDA and CDR2 is SQIVND (reference sequence).